This passage covers 10 T cell receptor beta chains from one sample sequenced in a study of cytomegalovirus exposure and HLA in healthy donors. Amplification used 60 Vbeta primers and 13 Jbeta primers. Clones were read by immunoSEQ multiplex PCR, and TCRdb kept only the in-frame ones, dropping some. Of about 200,000 clones listed, around nine tenths were seen once; the top ten hold under 2%. The source material was PBMCs. The receptor set was obtained from a woman younger than 35 in good health and CMV-seronegative.

The V and J genes are TRBV6-5 and TRBJ2-7; TRBD1 aligns across 9 bases. The junction had 11 bases not matched to a gene; V was cut back by 6 bases and J by 5 bases. Germline-derived CDR1 and CDR2 are MNHEY and SVGAGI. The CDR3 runs 15 residues. This chain's CDR3 is CASSGQGRRGNEQYF. The CDR3 coding sequence is TGTGCCAGCAGCGGACAGGGGAGAAGAGGTAACGAGCAGTACTTC.

V is TRBV7-2 and J is TRBJ2-1, with 9 bases aligning to TRBD2. CDR1 and CDR2 from the germline V gene are SGHTA and FQGNSA. V gave up 2 bases and J gave up 4 bases; unmatched junction bases: 6. This CDR3 is built from 16 residues. The CDR3 reads CASSLRRLAGYNEQFF. CDR3 nucleotide sequence: TGTGCCAGCAGCTTACGGCGGCTAGCGGGGTACAATGAGCAGTTCTTC.

The genes are TRBV19 and TRBJ2-2; D unresolved. Germline V lookup: CDR1 LNHDA, CDR2 SQIVND (reference sequence). CDR3 size: 12 residues. Trimming took 5 bases from V and 7 from J, leaving 8 bases between them. As DNA, the CDR3 is TGTGCCAGTAGTCCCCTGAGCGGGGAGCTGTTTTTT. Amino acid sequence: CASSPLSGELFF.

The V and J genes are TRBV18 and TRBJ1-5, with 8 bases lining up with TRBD1. The V and J ends lost 3 bases and 2 bases, in that order; junction bases with no gene match: 9. CDR1 KGHSH and CDR2 LQKENI come from the germline V gene. The CDR3 sequence is 17 residues long. DNA of the CDR3: TGTGCCAGCTCACCTGGACAGGGTACATCGGGCAATCAGCCCCAGCATTTT. Translating gives CASSPGQGTSGNQPQHF. The full variable domain, completed using reference TRBV18 and TRBJ1-5, is NAGVMQNPRHLVRRRGQEARLRCSPMKGHSHVYWYRQLPEEGLKFMVYLQKENIIDESGMPKERFSAEFPKEGPSILRIQQVVRGDSAAYFCASSPGQGTSGNQPQHFGDGTRLSIL.

This chain connects TRBV30 to TRBJ1-2, with no clear D. The CDR3 has 13 amino acids. Per the germline V gene, CDR1 is GTSNPN and CDR2 is SVGIG (reference sequence). V dropped 0 bases and J dropped 3 bases, with 8 bases sitting between them. The CDR3 sequence is CAWSVNSYYGYTF. CDR3 in DNA: TGTGCCTGGAGTGTAAACTCCTACTATGGCTACACCTTC.

The chain uses TRBV27 and TRBJ2-1, with 8 bases lining up with TRBD1. Germline trimming cut 3 bases from V and 5 bases from J; bases unmatched to any gene: 6. Germline CDR1 and CDR2: MNHEY and SMNVEV (reference sequence). The CDR3 runs to 15 residues. The CDR3 DNA reads as TGTGCCAGCAGTTTCGGGACAGGTCTACACAATGAGCAGTTCTTC. Its protein is CASSFGTGLHNEQFF.

As to this clone: This sample includes further DNA sequences coding for the same CDR3. This rearrangement joins TRBV2 to TRBJ2-7, with 8 bases matching TRBD1. The CDR3 covers 15 residues. CDR1 and CDR2 from the germline V gene are SNHLY and FYNNEI. Unmatched junction bases numbered 4, after V lost 1 base and J lost 2 bases. The CDR3 DNA reads TGTGCCAGCAGTGAAGAGGGGGGACAGGCCTACGAGCAGTACTTC. It yields the protein CASSEEGGQAYEQYF.

This chain joins TRBV11-3 and TRBJ2-6, with TRBD1 matching over 8 bases. The CDR3 covers 16 residues. The germline CDR1 and CDR2 sequences are SGHNT and YENEEA. Trimming cost V 0 bases and J 2 bases; bases outside gene matches: 0. CDR3 amino acids: CASSLEDRAGANVLTF. CDR3 in DNA: TGTGCCAGCAGCTTAGAGGACAGGGCTGGGGCCAACGTCCTGACTTTC.

The chain employs TRBV29-1 and TRBJ1-1; the match to TRBD1 covers 9 bases. V lost 7 bases to trimming and J lost 4 bases; unmatched junction nucleotides: 10. This CDR3 spans 14 amino acids. Germline assignment: CDR1 SQVTM and CDR2 ANQGSEA. CDR3 loop: CSDRTGAGSTEAFF. CDR3 nucleotide sequence: TGCAGCGACCGGACAGGGGCGGGGAGCACTGAAGCTTTCTTT.

The chain links TRBV27 to TRBJ2-7, with D perhaps TRBD1 (6 bases). The CDR3 has 13 amino acids. The V end lost 5 bases, the J end lost 7 bases, and 15 bases lay between the germline ends. CDR1 and CDR2 from the germline V gene are MNHEY and SMNVEV (reference sequence). CDR3 protein: CASSIDKGGEQYF. Written as DNA, the CDR3 is TGTGCCAGCAGTATCGACAAAGGGGGAGAGCAGTACTTC.